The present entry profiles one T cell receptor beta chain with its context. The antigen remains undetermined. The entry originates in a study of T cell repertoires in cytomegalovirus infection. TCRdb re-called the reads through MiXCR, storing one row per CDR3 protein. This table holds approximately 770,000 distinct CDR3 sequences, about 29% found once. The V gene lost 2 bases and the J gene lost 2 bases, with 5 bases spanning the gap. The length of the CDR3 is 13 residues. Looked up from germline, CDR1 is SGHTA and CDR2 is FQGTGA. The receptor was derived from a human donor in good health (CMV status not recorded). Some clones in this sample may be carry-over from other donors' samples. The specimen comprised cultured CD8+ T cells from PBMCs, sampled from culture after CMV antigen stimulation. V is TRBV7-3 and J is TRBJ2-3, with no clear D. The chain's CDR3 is CASSLLHTDTQYF. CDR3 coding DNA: TGTGCCAGCAGCTTACTCCACACAGATACGCAGTATTTT.